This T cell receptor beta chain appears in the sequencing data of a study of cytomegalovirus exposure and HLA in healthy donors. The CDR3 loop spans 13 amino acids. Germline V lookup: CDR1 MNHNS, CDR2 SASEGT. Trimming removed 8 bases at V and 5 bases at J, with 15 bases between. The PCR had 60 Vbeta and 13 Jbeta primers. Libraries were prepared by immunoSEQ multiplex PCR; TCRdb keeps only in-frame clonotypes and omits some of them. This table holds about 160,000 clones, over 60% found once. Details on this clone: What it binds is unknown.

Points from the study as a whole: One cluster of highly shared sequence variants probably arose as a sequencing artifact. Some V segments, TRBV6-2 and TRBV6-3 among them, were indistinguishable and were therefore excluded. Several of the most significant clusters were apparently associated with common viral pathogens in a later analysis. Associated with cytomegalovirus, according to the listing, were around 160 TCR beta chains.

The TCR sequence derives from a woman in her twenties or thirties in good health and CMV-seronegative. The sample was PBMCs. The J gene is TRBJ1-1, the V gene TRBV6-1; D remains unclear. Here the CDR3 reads CASALGGRTEAFF. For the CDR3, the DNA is TGTGCCAGCGCTTTGGGCGGGAGGACTGAAGCTTTCTTT.